This entry lists 28 T cell receptor beta chains sequenced from one sample in a study of CD4+ T cells in melanoma. Only in-frame clones appear in the TCRdb table, and some are missing; sequencing was by immunoSEQ multiplex PCR. The repertoire holds some 14,000 clones, around three quarters seen once, with around a sixth in the top ten. Sequenced input: cells from a culture (not recorded whether cultured in vitro). All receptors derive from a human donor with melanoma.

This clone ranks as medium-sized. The chain joins TRBV7-8 to TRBJ2-2; 8 bases fit TRBD1. This CDR3 has 16 amino acids. CDR1 is SGHVS and CDR2 is FQNEAQ in the germline V gene. J was trimmed by 4 bases and V by 4 bases; bases with no gene match: 8. The CDR3 nucleotides read TGTGCCAGCAGCTCGCGGACAGGGTCGCGCACCGGGGAGCTGTTTTTT. This gives the protein CASSSRTGSRTGELFF. The whole variable domain, remainder taken from reference TRBV7-8 and TRBJ2-2, is GAGVSQSPRYKVAKRGQDVALRCDPISGHVSLFWYQQALGQGPEFLTYFQNEAQLDKSGLPSDRFFAERPEGSVSTLKIQRTQQEDSAVYLCASSSRTGSRTGELFFGEGSRLTVL.

The CDR3 sequence is CASSHTGANTGELFF. In DNA form, the CDR3 reads TGTGCCAGCTCACACACAGGGGCGAACACCGGGGAGCTGTTTTTT. The rearrangement joins TRBV18 to TRBJ2-2; 7 nucleotides line up with TRBD1. Germline assignment: CDR1 KGHSH and CDR2 LQKENI. Trimming removed 4 bases from V and 0 bases from J; junction bases left unmatched: 2. The CDR3 contains 15 residues.

Written as DNA, the CDR3 is TGTGCCAGCAGTTACGACGGAAACGGGGAGCTGTTTTTT. This gives the protein CASSYDGNGELFF. The chain has TRBV6-5 and TRBJ2-2; D is unresolved. The germline V gene has CDR1 MNHEY and CDR2 SVGAGI. CDR3 length: 13 amino acids. Trimming took 2 bases from V and 7 from J, leaving 8 bases between them.

This clone was found once. The V gene is TRBV5-1, the J gene TRBJ1-1; a weak D match, TRBD1 (6 bases). The CDR3 length is 16 residues. Germline V gene lookup returns CDR1 SGHRS and CDR2 YFSETQ. V was shortened by 4 bases and J by 6 bases, with 22 bases between the two germline ends. CDR3 protein: CASSEAAGVGVPEAFF. The DNA for the CDR3 is TGCGCCAGCAGCGAAGCGGCAGGGGTCGGGGTTCCTGAAGCTTTCTTT.

The chain is built from TRBV6-6 and TRBJ1-3; D unclear. Deletions cut 3 bases from V and 2 bases from J, with 8 bases between. This CDR3 is built from 14 residues. Germline V CDR1 and CDR2: MNHNY, SVGAGI (reference sequence). CDR3 region: CASSYLGAGNTIYF. CDR3 sequence (DNA): TGTGCCAGCAGTTATTTAGGAGCTGGAAACACCATATATTTT.

This clone was observed a handful of times. The V call is TRBV5-1, the J call TRBJ1-2; 7 bases map to TRBD1. CDR3 length: 14 residues. Germline CDR1 and CDR2: SGHRS and YFSETQ. With 7 bases clipped from V and 2 bases from J, the junction kept 8 bases outside the gene matches. The DNA for the CDR3 is TGCGCCAGCGGGCCGGACAGGCCCAACTATGGCTACACCTTC. Residues: CASGPDRPNYGYTF.

This clone is deemed medium-sized. V is TRBV2 and J is TRBJ1-6; D unresolved. Germline values: CDR1 SNHLY, CDR2 FYNNEI. The V end lost 6 bases, the J end lost 9 bases, and 21 bases lay between the germline ends. The CDR3 covers 16 residues. The CDR3 sequence is CASSVDRAGEGSPLHF. DNA for the CDR3: TGTGCCAGCAGCGTGGACCGAGCCGGAGAGGGTTCACCCCTCCACTTT.

This chain connects TRBV10-3 to TRBJ2-7, with 11 bases fitting TRBD1. Per the germline V gene, CDR1 is ENHRY and CDR2 is SYGVKD. This CDR3 contains 11 residues. V shed 4 bases, J shed 11 bases, and the junction held 1 base outside the gene matches. As DNA, the CDR3 is TGTGCCATCAGTGGGGGACAGGGGGAGTACTTC. Its protein is CAISGGQGEYF.

There are a few counts of this clone. The chain links TRBV6-5 to TRBJ2-7; D is possibly TRBD1 (6 bases). The CDR3 has 13 amino acids. The germline CDR1 and CDR2 sequences are MNHEY and SVGAGI. Trimming pared 6 bases from V and 2 bases from J, leaving 11 bases between. The CDR3 spells CASSRGRTYEQYF. The DNA of the CDR3 is TGTGCCAGCAGCAGGGGTCGCACCTACGAGCAGTACTTC.

This clone was recorded a few times. The chain links TRBV12-5 to TRBJ1-3; D unresolved. V was shortened by 6 bases and J by 11 bases, with 11 bases between the two germline ends. CDR3 length: 11 residues. CDR1 is LGHNT, CDR2 FRNRAP, per germline. DNA of the CDR3: TGTGCTAGTGGCCCGGGTGGACCCATATATTTT. The encoded protein is CASGPGGPIYF.

Here the CDR3 DNA reads TGTGCCAGCAGCTTAGAAGGGGGGTCAGATACGCAGTATTTT. Its translation: CASSLEGGSDTQYF. The V call is TRBV7-8, the J call TRBJ2-3; either TRBD1 or TRBD2 may supply D (6 bases each). CDR1 and CDR2 (germline): SGHVS, FQNEAQ. There are 14 residues in the CDR3. The V gene lost 1 base and the J gene lost 4 bases, with 9 bases spanning the gap.

This clone was counted a single time. The chain employs TRBV9 and TRBJ1-2; no reliable D call. Looked up from germline, CDR1 is SGDLS and CDR2 is YYNGEE. Trimming cost V 3 bases and J 1 base, with 16 bases left between them. This CDR3 has 16 residues. The CDR3 DNA follows: TGTGCCAGCAGCGGCGGCGGACTTGGGATTAACTATGGCTACACCTTC. It codes for CASSGGGLGINYGYTF.

The chain recombines TRBV9 with TRBJ2-1, with 10 bases identical to TRBD2. V trimming: 0 bases; J trimming: 4 bases; junction bases outside the gene matches: 7. Germline assignment: CDR1 SGDLS and CDR2 YYNGEE. The CDR3 totals 17 residues. Here the CDR3 DNA reads TGTGCCAGCAGCGTAGGAATAGCGGGGGGTTATTACAATGAGCAGTTCTTC. It codes for CASSVGIAGGYYNEQFF.

This chain's CDR3 is CASRNRGWDNSPLHF. CDR3 DNA sequence: TGTGCCAGTCGAAACAGGGGTTGGGATAATTCACCCCTCCACTTT. V gene TRBV6-1 combines with J gene TRBJ1-6; 7 bases are a match to TRBD1. The CDR3 runs 15 residues. Losses at the gene ends were 9 bases for V and 5 bases for J; bases not matched to a gene: 10. Germline CDR1 MNHNS, CDR2 SASEGT.

The gene calls are TRBV5-1 and TRBJ1-4; D not resolved. Trimming cost V 4 bases and J 0 bases, with 7 bases left between them. Per germline, CDR1 SGHRS and CDR2 YFSETQ. The CDR3 runs 14 residues. The CDR3 sequence: CASSAESTNEKLFF. The CDR3 bases are TGCGCCAGCAGCGCAGAATCAACTAATGAAAAACTGTTTTTT.

In this sample, this clone turned up a few times. The chain carries TRBV7-3 and TRBJ1-2, with 9 bases lining up with TRBD1. The germline V gene has CDR1 SGHTA and CDR2 FQGTGA. V trimming: 2 bases; J trimming: 7 bases; junction bases outside the gene matches: 11. CDR3 length: 16 amino acids. In DNA, the CDR3 is TGTGCCAGCAGCTTAGACCCGGGACAGGGAATAATTGGCTACACCTTC. Its protein product is CASSLDPGQGIIGYTF.

The chain has TRBV6-1 and TRBJ1-2, with D unresolved. Germline CDR1 reads MNHNS; CDR2 reads SASEGT. The CDR3 has 14 amino acids. V was cut by 6 bases and J by 8 bases, with 19 bases left in between. CDR3 in amino acids: CASSDHAGVGGYTF. The DNA for the CDR3 is TGTGCCAGCAGCGACCACGCTGGGGTTGGGGGCTACACCTTC.

This clone showed up just once. The chain links TRBV15 to TRBJ2-1; D is perhaps TRBD1 or TRBD2 (6 bases each). V was cut by 1 base and J by 0 bases, with 10 bases left in between. The CDR3 consists of 16 residues. The germline gives CDR1 LNHNV, CDR2 YYDKDF (reference sequence). The CDR3 DNA is TGTGCCACCAGCAGAGTACCGGGGGCCTCCTACAATGAGCAGTTCTTC. It encodes CATSRVPGASYNEQFF.

The J gene is TRBJ1-2, the V gene TRBV29-1, with D maybe TRBD1 (6 bases). Germline V gene lookup returns CDR1 SQVTM and CDR2 ANQGSEA. CDR3 length equals 12 residues. The V gene lost 7 bases and the J gene lost 7 bases, with 16 bases spanning the gap. The CDR3 is CSALQGLGGYTF. CDR3 nucleotides: TGCAGCGCACTACAGGGATTGGGTGGCTACACCTTC.

The chain uses TRBV30 and TRBJ2-1; D is undetermined. Germline CDR1 GTSNPN, CDR2 SVGIG (reference sequence). The CDR3 runs 12 residues. V was pared by 0 bases and J by 5 bases, with 5 bases between. As DNA, the CDR3 is TGTGCCTGGAGTGTCGTTCACAATGAGCAGTTCTTC. Translated, it gives CAWSVVHNEQFF.

V usage is TRBV6-5 and J usage is TRBJ2-7; D remains ambiguous. This CDR3 has 11 amino acids. CDR1 and CDR2 from the germline V gene are MNHEY and SVGAGI. V was clipped by 5 bases and J by 4 bases, with 6 bases between them. The CDR3 region is CASSEGYEQYF. CDR3 sequence (DNA): TGTGCCAGCAGTGAAGGGTACGAGCAGTACTTC.

The rearrangement uses TRBV7-3 and TRBJ2-3; D is unresolved. From germline, CDR1 is SGHTA and CDR2 FQGTGA. V lost 4 bases, J lost 4 bases, and 9 bases lay in between. This CDR3 comprises 13 residues. CDR3 nucleotide sequence: TGTGCCAGCAGCTCCATCCCCGCAGATACGCAGTATTTT. It translates to CASSSIPADTQYF.

The chain links TRBV6-5 to TRBJ1-2; 7 bases are a match to TRBD1. V lost 4 bases to trimming and J lost 4 bases; unmatched junction nucleotides: 3. The CDR3 runs to 13 residues. Germline V gene sequence: CDR1 MNHEY, CDR2 SVGAGI. This CDR3 reads CASSFTGAYGYTF. Written as DNA, the CDR3 is TGTGCCAGCAGTTTTACAGGGGCCTATGGCTACACCTTC.

The V and J genes are TRBV5-3 and TRBJ1-1; D remains unclear. TRBV5-3 qualifies as an ORF whose function is uncertain. The length of the CDR3 is 15 residues. The V end was cut by 5 bases, the J end by 1 base, with 15 bases between. CDR3 sequence: CARSRQTQRNTEAFF. CDR3 coding DNA: TGTGCCAGAAGTCGGCAAACTCAGCGGAACACTGAAGCTTTCTTT.

The chain is built from TRBV19 and TRBJ1-2; perhaps TRBD1 as D (5 bases). Per germline, CDR1 LNHDA and CDR2 SQIVND (reference sequence). Trimming pared 5 bases from V and 7 bases from J, leaving 8 bases between. CDR3 length equals 11 residues. CDR3 loop: CASSGRGGYTF. Here the CDR3 DNA reads TGTGCCAGTAGTGGAAGGGGTGGCTACACCTTC.

This chain uses TRBV6-5 with TRBJ2-2; 8 bases fit TRBD2. The junction had 8 bases not matched to a gene; V was cut back by 2 bases and J by 6 bases. The CDR3 consists of 16 residues. Germline V gene sequence: CDR1 MNHEY, CDR2 SVGAGI. CDR3 in DNA: TGTGCCAGCAGTTACGGTTACCGGGGGGGGGCCGGGGAGCTGTTTTTT. It encodes CASSYGYRGGAGELFF.

CDR3 loop: CAAGQGYGYTF. CDR3 DNA: TGTGCCGCCGGACAGGGGTATGGCTACACCTTC. V and J are TRBV19 and TRBJ1-2, with 9 bases that match TRBD1. The CDR3 is made up of 11 amino acids. V lost 11 bases and J lost 5; bases outside the gene matches: 3. The germline gives CDR1 LNHDA, CDR2 SQIVND (reference sequence).

The V gene is TRBV6-5, the J gene TRBJ2-3, with TRBD2 matching over 11 bases. This CDR3 has 15 amino acids. CDR1 is MNHEY, CDR2 SVGAGI, per germline. V shed 7 bases, J shed 6 bases, and the junction held 9 bases outside the gene matches. CDR3 nucleotides: TGTGCCAGCACCCATACTAGCGGGGGAATGGATACGCAGTATTTT. Translation gives CASTHTSGGMDTQYF.